This T cell receptor (beta chain) is from a study of OX40 agonist ivuxolimab in advanced cancers. Study-wide results and caveats: Averaging showed that CD8+ T cells had more expanded clones than CD4+ did. Researchers did not establish what antigens the expanded peripheral T cells target. There was clonal expansion of CD4+ and CD8+ blood T cells by week 6 at 0.1 to 3.0 mg/kg.

Assay: immunoSEQ multiplex PCR; the TCRdb copy retains only in-frame clones and omits some. The table lists about 46,000 clones, 88% of them singletons. With respect to this clone: Its antigen is not known.

There are 13 residues in the CDR3. The V end was cut by 2 bases, the J end by 2 bases, with 8 bases between. Germline lookup yields CDR1 SGHTS and CDR2 YDEGEE. V and J are TRBV5-8 and TRBJ2-7; the D gene is possibly TRBD1 (5 bases). The sequence was obtained from an adult with an advanced solid tumor such as melanoma, head and neck, liver or kidney cancer. The specimen was CD4+ or CD8+ T cells sorted from blood, collected in a trial of the OX40 agonist ivuxolimab. CDR3 in amino acids: CASSLDSAYEQYF. The CDR3 DNA reads as TGTGCCAGCAGCTTAGACAGCGCCTACGAGCAGTACTTC.